A single sample is the source of the 9 T cell receptor beta chains below, sequenced in a study of read filtering for tumor transcriptome and immune sequencing. The library was built from roughly 400 ng RNA with molecular barcoded adaptors for alpha/delta and beta/gamma chains. TCRdb fed the reads into MiXCR, producing one record per CDR3 protein. Among roughly 82,000 distinct CDR3 sequences listed, roughly 12% were seen once. The sample consisted of a population of CD138-negative cells sorted from bone marrow. The receptors shown here come from a donor at least 40 years old with multiple myeloma.

This rearrangement joins TRBV20-1 to TRBJ2-1; 8 positions match TRBD1. The CDR3 covers 16 residues. The junction had 5 bases not matched to a gene; V was cut back by 1 base and J by 0 bases. The germline V gene encodes CDR1 DFQATT and CDR2 SNEGSKA (reference sequence). This CDR3 reads CSARARQGSSYNEQFF. The CDR3 DNA sequence: TGCAGTGCTAGAGCCCGACAGGGGAGCTCCTACAATGAGCAGTTCTTC.

This clonotype was recorded at least ten times. This chain joins TRBV28 and TRBJ1-6; D uncertain. CDR3 length: 11 residues. The germline CDR1 and CDR2 sequences are MDHEN and SYDVKM. V dropped 6 bases and J dropped 7 bases, with 4 bases sitting between them. This chain's CDR3 is CASSLNSPLHF. The CDR3 DNA reads TGTGCCAGCAGCCTGAATTCACCCCTCCACTTT.

This clonotype was counted ten times or more. The V call is TRBV28, the J call TRBJ2-5; D gene uncertain. The germline V gene has CDR1 MDHEN and CDR2 SYDVKM. The CDR3 is 14 amino acids. Trimming took 7 bases from V and 2 from J, leaving 14 bases between them. CDR3 protein: CASKYQTFQETQYF. CDR3 DNA: TGTGCCAGCAAATATCAGACCTTTCAAGAGACCCAGTACTTC.

This clonotype occurred a few times. A much larger clonotype is one base distant, so this may be a read error. The V gene is TRBV28, the J gene TRBJ1-4; D might be TRBD1 (5 bases). Per germline, CDR1 MDHEN and CDR2 SYDVKM. The CDR3 totals 13 residues. CDR3 region: CATTPGTNEILFF. The CDR3 DNA follows: TGTGCCACTACCCCAGGGACTAATGAAATACTGTTTTTT.

This clonotype was detected many times. The chain joins TRBV2 to TRBJ2-3, with TRBD2 as a possible D gene (6 bases). CDR1 SNHLY and CDR2 FYNNEI come from the germline V gene. Trimming took off 2 bases at V and 0 bases at J, with 6 bases between the two ends. CDR3 length equals 14 residues. CDR3 residues: CASSELASTDTQYF. Here the CDR3 DNA reads TGTGCCAGCAGTGAACTAGCGAGCACAGATACGCAGTATTTT.

The sample holds many counts of this clonotype. The gene calls are TRBV5-4 and TRBJ2-1; 9 nucleotides align to TRBD2. Germline lookup yields CDR1 SGHNT and CDR2 YYREEE (reference sequence). The CDR3 covers 16 residues. J lost 6 bases, V lost 4 bases, and 11 bases had no gene match. The CDR3 reads CASSLSGRSMANEQFF. DNA for the CDR3: TGTGCCAGCAGCCTTAGCGGGAGAAGTATGGCCAATGAGCAGTTCTTC.

Only a few counts were recorded for this clonotype. The chain recombines TRBV12-3 or TRBV12-4 with TRBJ1-6; weak D call: TRBD1 (5 bases). The length of the CDR3 is 14 residues. The germline V and J ends were trimmed by 7 bases and 7 bases, with 14 bases remaining between them. CDR3 region: CASTIRQTNSPLHF. CDR3 nucleotides: TGTGCCAGCACCATCAGACAGACCAATTCACCCCTCCACTTT.

This clonotype turned up a few times. A much larger clone lies a single base off, so this may be a read error. V usage is TRBV12-3 or TRBV12-4 and J usage is TRBJ2-6; the D is unclear. This CDR3 comprises 17 residues. Trimming removed 5 bases from V and 0 bases from J, with 14 bases in between. Here the CDR3 DNA reads TGTGCCAGCAGTATAGAGTCATACTACTCTGGGGCCAACGTCCTGACTTTC. Its translation: CASSIESYYSGANVLTF.

This clonotype was counted at least ten times. The V and J genes are TRBV12-3 or TRBV12-4 and TRBJ2-7; the D call may be TRBD1 or TRBD2 (5 bases each). V was shortened by 3 bases and J by 2 bases, with 8 bases between the two germline ends. The length of the CDR3 is 13 residues. CDR3 sequence (DNA): TGTGCCAGCAGTTTCCAGGGACCCTACGAGCAGTACTTC. It yields the protein CASSFQGPYEQYF.